The following is a T cell receptor beta chain sequence with its context. Trimming shortened V by 3 bases and J by 8 bases, and 10 bases separated the two germline ends. The germline V gene encodes CDR1 LGHDT and CDR2 YNNKEL (reference sequence). The CDR3 totals 13 residues. These data originate in a study of patients and donors after allogeneic stem cell transplantation. TCRdb independently ran MiXCR on the RT-PCR reads; one entry per CDR3 protein. Of about 90,000 distinct CDR3 sequences in the sample, roughly 52% were seen once. Sequencing input: blood, either unsorted or a sorted T cell fraction (not recorded which). The TCR comes from a human donor who was either an allogeneic HSCT recipient or a stem cell or donor lymphocyte infusion donor (not recorded which). It is not recorded whose cells these are; they may come from a transplant donor. The rearrangement joins TRBV3-1 to TRBJ1-4; D is undetermined. The CDR3 sequence is CASSHLGSEKLFF. The DNA for the CDR3 is TGTGCCAGCAGCCACCTGGGCTCCGAAAAACTGTTTTTT. The variable domain in full, with the rest retrieved from reference TRBV3-1 and TRBJ1-4, is DTAVSQTPKYLVTQMGNDKSIKCEQNLGHDTMYWYKQDSKKFLKIMFSYNNKELIINETVPNRFSPKSPDKAHLNLHINSLELGDSAVYFCASSHLGSEKLFFGSGTQLSVL.